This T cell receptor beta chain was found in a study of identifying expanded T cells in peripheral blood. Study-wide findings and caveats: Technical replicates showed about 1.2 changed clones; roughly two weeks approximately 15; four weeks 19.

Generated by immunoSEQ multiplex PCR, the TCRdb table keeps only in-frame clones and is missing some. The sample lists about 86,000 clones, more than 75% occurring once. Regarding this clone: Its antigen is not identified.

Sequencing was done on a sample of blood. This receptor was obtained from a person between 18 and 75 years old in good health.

This CDR3 reads CASSRTGQGTEAFF. CDR3 nucleotides: TGTGCCAGCAGCAGAACAGGGCAGGGCACTGAAGCTTTCTTT. J is TRBJ1-1 and V is TRBV5-4, with D perhaps matching TRBD1 (6 bases). Germline V CDR1 and CDR2: SGHNT, YYREEE (reference sequence). This CDR3 comprises 14 residues. V was cut by 4 bases and J by 4 bases, with 14 bases left in between.